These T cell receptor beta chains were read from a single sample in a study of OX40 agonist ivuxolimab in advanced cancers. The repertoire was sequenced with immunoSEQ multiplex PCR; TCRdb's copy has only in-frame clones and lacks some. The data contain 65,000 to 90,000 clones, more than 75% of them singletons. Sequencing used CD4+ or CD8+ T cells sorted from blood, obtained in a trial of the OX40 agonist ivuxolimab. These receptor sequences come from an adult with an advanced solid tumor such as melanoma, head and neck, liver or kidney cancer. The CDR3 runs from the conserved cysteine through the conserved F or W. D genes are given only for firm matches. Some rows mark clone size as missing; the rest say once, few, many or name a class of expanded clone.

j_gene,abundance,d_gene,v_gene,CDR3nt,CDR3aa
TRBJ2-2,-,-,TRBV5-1,TGCGCCAGCAGCTGGGCCCCAAGGAGCGGGAACACCGGGGAGCTGTTTTTT,CASSWAPRSGNTGELFF
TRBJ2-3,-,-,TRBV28,TGTGCCAGCAGTTTGCAGGGATTCACAGATACGCAGTATTTT,CASSLQGFTDTQYF
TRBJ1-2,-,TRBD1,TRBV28,TGTGCCACCGCGGGACAGGGGAGTTTAAACACCTTC,CATAGQGSLNTF
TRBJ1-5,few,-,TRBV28,TGTGCCAGCACCATACAACGGCAGCCCCAGCATTTT,CASTIQRQPQHF
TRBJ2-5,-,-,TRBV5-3,TGTGCCAGAAGCTTGGAAATTCAGGGGACCCAACTCAGTGAGACCCAGTACTTC,CARSLEIQGTQLSETQYF
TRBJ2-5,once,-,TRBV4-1,TGCGCCAGCAGCCAAGACCGGGACCCCCGGGAGACCCAGTACTTC,CASSQDRDPRETQYF
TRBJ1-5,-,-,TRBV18,TGTGCCAGCTCACCAGGACAGATCGGGCAGCCCCAGCATTTT,CASSPGQIGQPQHF
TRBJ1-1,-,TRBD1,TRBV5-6,TGTGCCAGCAGCTTGATTGCTCGAGGGACAGGGATGGTCGGCACTGAAGCTTTCTTT,CASSLIARGTGMVGTEAFF
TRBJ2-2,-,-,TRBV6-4,TGTGCCAGCAGTGACCTACAGGGTACCGGGGAGCTGTTTTTT,CASSDLQGTGELFF
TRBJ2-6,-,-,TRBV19,TGTGCCAGTAGTATAGGGACACCCAGCTCTGGGGCCAACGTCCTGACTTTC,CASSIGTPSSGANVLTF
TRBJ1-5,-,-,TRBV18,TGTGCCAGCTCACCGGGCAGCGAGCAGCCCCAGCATTTT,CASSPGSEQPQHF
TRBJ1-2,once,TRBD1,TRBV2,TGTGCCAGCACGGGACAGACCAACTATGGCTACACCTTC,CASTGQTNYGYTF
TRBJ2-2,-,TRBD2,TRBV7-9,TGTGCCAGCACCGGGGGGGGCGGCACCGGGGAGCTGTTTTTT,CASTGGGGTGELFF
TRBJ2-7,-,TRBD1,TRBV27,TGTGCCAGCTGTCGAGACAGGGACAACCCCCCCCTATACGAGCAGTACTTC,CASCRDRDNPPLYEQYF
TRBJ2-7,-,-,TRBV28,TGTGCCAGCAGTCCCCCGGGACCCACCGGGGAGCAGTACTTC,CASSPPGPTGEQYF
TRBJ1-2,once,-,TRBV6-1,TGTGCCAGCAGTGAATATGGCTACACCTTC,CASSEYGYTF
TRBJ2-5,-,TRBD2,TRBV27,TGTGCCAGCAGTCCGCTGTCGGGAGGAGGGGAGACCCAGTACTTC,CASSPLSGGGETQYF
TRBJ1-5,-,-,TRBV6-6,TGTGCCAGCAGCTCTGCGGGCAATCAGCCCCAGCATTTT,CASSSAGNQPQHF
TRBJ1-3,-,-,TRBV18,TGTGCCAGCTCACCTGCAGGGTCTGGAAACACCATATATTTT,CASSPAGSGNTIYF
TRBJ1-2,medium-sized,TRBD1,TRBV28,TGTGCCAGCAGTTTTGGGGACAGCGGCTATGGCTACACCTTC,CASSFGDSGYGYTF
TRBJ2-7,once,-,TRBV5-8,TGTGCCAGCATTAATGTCATGGGGTACGAGCAGTACTTC,CASINVMGYEQYF
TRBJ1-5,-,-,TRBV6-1,TGTGCCAGCAGTCCGTCGGGTTTTGGCAATCAGCCCCAGCATTTT,CASSPSGFGNQPQHF
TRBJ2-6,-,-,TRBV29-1,TGCAGCGCCAGCTCGGGCGGCGCTGAAGGGGCCAACGTCCTGACTTTC,CSASSGGAEGANVLTF
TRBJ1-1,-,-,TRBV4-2,TGTGCCAGCAATCAGGAACCTAATACTGAAGCTTTCTTT,CASNQEPNTEAFF
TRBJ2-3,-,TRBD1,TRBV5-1,TGCGCCAGCAGCTTCGGACAGGGGGAGGATACGCAGTATTTT,CASSFGQGEDTQYF
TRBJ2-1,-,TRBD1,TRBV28,TGTGCCAGCAGTGTACCGGGACAGGGGCAACACAATGAGCAGTTCTTC,CASSVPGQGQHNEQFF
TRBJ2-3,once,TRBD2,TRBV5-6,TGTGCCAGCAGCTCCCGAACAAGCGGGAGAGGCACAGATACGCAGTATTTT,CASSSRTSGRGTDTQYF
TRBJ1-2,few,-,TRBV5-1,TGCGCCAGCAGCTCAACTCTGGATCAACTCATCTTC,CASSSTLDQLIF
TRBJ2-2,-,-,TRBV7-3,TGTGCCAGCAGCCTGGGCGGGGGCTCCGACACCGGGGAGCTGTTTTTT,CASSLGGGSDTGELFF
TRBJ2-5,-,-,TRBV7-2,TGTGCCAGCAGCCTAGGACTGGAAGAGACCCAGTACTTC,CASSLGLEETQYF
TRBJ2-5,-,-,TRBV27,TGTGCCAGCGCTTCTAGCGCGGAGACCCAGTACTTC,CASASSAETQYF
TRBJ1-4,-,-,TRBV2,TGTGCCAGCACGGCGGGTGAAAGCCGAATTAATGAAAAACTGTTTTTT,CASTAGESRINEKLFF
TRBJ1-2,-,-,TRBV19,TGTGCCAGTATCCTGGGGGCCGGGTCTAACTATGGCTACACCTTC,CASILGAGSNYGYTF
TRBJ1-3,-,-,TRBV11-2,TGTGCCAGCAGCTTAGAGGGGTACTCTGGAAACACCATATATTTT,CASSLEGYSGNTIYF
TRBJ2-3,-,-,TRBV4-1,TGCGCCAGCAGCCAAGATAGGCCCCTCGGGAAAAATACGCAGTATTTT,CASSQDRPLGKNTQYF